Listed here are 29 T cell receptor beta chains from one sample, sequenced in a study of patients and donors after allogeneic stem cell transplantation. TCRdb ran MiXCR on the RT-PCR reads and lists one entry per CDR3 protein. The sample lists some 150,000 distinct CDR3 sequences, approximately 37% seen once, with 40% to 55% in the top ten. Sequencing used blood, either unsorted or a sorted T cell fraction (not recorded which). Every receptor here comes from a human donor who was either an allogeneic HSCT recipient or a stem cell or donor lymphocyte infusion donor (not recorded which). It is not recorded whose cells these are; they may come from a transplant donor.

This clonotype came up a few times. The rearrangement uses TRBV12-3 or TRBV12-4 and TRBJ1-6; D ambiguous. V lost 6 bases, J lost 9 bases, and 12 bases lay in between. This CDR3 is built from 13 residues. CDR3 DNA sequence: TGTGCCAGCAGCCTTGGGCTGAGTTCACCCCTCCACTTT. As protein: CASSLGLSSPLHF.

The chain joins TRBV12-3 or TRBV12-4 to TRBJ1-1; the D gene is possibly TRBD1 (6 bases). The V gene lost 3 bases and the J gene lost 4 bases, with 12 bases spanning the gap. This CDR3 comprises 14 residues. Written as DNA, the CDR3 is TGTGCCAGCAGTTTGGTGGGCAGGGGCACTGAAGCTTTCTTT. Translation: CASSLVGRGTEAFF.

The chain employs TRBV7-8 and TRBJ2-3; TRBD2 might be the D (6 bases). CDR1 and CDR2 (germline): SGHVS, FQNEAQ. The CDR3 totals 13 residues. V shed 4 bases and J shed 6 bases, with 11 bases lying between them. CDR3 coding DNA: TGTGCCAGCAGCTGGGAAACTAGCGATACGCAGTATTTT. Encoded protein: CASSWETSDTQYF.

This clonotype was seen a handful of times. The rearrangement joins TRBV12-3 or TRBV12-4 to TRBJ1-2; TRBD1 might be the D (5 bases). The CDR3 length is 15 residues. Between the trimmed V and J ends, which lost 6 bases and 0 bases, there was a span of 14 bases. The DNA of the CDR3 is TGTGCCAGCAGCCCACCGGGACGGTCTAACTATGGCTACACCTTC. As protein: CASSPPGRSNYGYTF.

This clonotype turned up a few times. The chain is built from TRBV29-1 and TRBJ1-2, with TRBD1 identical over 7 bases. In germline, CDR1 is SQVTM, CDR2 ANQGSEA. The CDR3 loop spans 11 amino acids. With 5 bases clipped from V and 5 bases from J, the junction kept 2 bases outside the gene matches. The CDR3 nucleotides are TGCAGCGTTACAGGGGAATATGGCTACACCTTC. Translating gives CSVTGEYGYTF.

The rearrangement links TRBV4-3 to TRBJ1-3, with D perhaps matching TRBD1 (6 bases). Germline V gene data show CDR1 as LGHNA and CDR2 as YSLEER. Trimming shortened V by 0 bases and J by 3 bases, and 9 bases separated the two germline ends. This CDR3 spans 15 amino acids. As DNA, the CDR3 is TGCGCCAGCAGCCAAGATGGGGGGCTTGGAAACACCATATATTTT. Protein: CASSQDGGLGNTIYF.

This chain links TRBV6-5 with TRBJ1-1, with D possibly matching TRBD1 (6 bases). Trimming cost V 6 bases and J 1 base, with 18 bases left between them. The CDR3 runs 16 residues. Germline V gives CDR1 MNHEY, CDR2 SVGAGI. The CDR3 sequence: CASSVTLGGANTEAFF. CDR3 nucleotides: TGTGCCAGCAGCGTCACCCTGGGGGGCGCGAACACTGAAGCTTTCTTT.

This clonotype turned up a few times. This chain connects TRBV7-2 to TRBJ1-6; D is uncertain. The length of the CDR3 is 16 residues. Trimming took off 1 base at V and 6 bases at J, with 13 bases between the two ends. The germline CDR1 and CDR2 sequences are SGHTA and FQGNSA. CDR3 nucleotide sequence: TGTGCCAGCAGCTTAGGACCCACGGGATTTAATTCACCCCTCCACTTT. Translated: CASSLGPTGFNSPLHF.

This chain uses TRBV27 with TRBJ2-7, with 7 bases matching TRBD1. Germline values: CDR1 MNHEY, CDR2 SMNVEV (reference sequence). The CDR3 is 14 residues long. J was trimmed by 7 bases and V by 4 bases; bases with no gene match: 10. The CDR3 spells CASSWDSRPREQYF. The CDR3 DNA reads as TGTGCCAGCAGTTGGGACAGCCGTCCTAGGGAGCAGTACTTC.

The CDR3 spells CASRTYSSNYGYTF. In nucleotides, the CDR3 is TGTGCCAGCAGAACTTACTCCTCTAACTATGGCTACACCTTC. The chain recombines TRBV12-3 or TRBV12-4 with TRBJ1-2; no clear D. The CDR3 contains 14 residues. Trimming removed 6 bases at V and 0 bases at J, with 11 bases between.

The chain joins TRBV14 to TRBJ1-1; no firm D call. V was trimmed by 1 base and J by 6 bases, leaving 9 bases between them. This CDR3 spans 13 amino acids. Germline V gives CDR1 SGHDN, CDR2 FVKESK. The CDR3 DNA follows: TGTGCCAGCAGCCAAGTCGGAGCCGCTGAAGCTTTCTTT. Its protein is CASSQVGAAEAFF.

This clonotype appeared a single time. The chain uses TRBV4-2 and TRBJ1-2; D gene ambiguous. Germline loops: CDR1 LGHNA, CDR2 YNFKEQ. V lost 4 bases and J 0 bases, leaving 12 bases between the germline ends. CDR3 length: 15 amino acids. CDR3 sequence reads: CASSLMAMSNYGYTF. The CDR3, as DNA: TGTGCCAGCAGCCTCATGGCCATGTCTAACTATGGCTACACCTTC.

This chain's CDR3 is CASSLGANQPQHF. The CDR3, as DNA: TGTGCCAGCAGTTTAGGGGCCAATCAGCCCCAGCATTTT. J is TRBJ1-5 and V is TRBV12-3 or TRBV12-4; no definite D call. CDR3 size: 13 residues. The V and J ends lost 1 base and 3 bases respectively, with 4 bases between them.

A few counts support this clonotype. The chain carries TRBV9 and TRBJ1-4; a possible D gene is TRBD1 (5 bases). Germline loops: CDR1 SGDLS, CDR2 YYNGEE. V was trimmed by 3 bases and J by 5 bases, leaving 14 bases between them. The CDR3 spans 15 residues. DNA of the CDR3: TGTGCCAGCAGCGCTGGACACCGGTTAAATGAAAAACTGTTTTTT. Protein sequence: CASSAGHRLNEKLFF.

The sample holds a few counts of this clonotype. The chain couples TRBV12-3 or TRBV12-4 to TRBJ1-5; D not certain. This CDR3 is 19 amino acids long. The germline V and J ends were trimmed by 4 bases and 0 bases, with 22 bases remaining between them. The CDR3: CASSSRREAGSYSNQPQHF. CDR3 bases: TGTGCCAGCAGTTCCCGAAGGGAAGCGGGATCATATAGCAATCAGCCCCAGCATTTT.

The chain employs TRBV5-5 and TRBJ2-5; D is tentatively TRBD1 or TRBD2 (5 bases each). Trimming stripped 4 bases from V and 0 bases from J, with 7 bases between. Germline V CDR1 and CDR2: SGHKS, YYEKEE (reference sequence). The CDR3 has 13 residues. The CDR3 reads CASSLGDQETQYF. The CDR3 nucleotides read TGTGCCAGCAGCCTGGGGGACCAAGAGACCCAGTACTTC.

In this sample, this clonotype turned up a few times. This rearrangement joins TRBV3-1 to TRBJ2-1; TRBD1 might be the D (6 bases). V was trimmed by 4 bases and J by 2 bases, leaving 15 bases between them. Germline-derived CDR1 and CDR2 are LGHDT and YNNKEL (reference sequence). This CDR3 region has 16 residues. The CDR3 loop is CASSPLGAEAYNEQFF. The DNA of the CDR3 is TGTGCCAGCAGCCCCTTGGGGGCTGAGGCCTACAATGAGCAGTTCTTC.

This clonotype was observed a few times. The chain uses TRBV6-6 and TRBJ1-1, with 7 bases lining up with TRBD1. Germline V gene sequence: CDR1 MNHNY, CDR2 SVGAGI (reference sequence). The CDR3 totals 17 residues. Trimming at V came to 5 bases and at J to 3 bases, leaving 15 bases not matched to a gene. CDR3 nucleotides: TGTGCCAGCAGTCCTTACAGGGGTGCACCCGCTGACACTGAAGCTTTCTTT. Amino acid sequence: CASSPYRGAPADTEAFF.

This chain's CDR3 is CASSSPDRGETQYF. In DNA, the CDR3 is TGTGCCAGCTCATCTCCGGACAGGGGAGAGACCCAGTACTTC. The genes are TRBV18 and TRBJ2-5; 9 nucleotides match TRBD1. J lost 4 bases, V lost 5 bases, and 5 bases had no gene match. CDR1 and CDR2 (germline): KGHSH, LQKENI. CDR3 size: 14 residues.

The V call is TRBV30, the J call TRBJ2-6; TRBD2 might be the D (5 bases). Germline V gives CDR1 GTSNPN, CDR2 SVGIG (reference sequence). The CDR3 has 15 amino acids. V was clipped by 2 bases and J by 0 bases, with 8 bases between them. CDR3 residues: CAWSIGDSGANVLTF. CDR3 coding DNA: TGTGCCTGGAGTATCGGGGACTCTGGGGCCAACGTCCTGACTTTC.

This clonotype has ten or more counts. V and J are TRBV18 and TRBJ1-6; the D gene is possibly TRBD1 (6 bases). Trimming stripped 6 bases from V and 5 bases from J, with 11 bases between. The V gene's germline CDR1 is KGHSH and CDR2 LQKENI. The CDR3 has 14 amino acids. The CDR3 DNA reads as TGTGCCAGCTCGCTAGGACAGAATAATTCACCCCTCCACTTT. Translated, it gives CASSLGQNNSPLHF.

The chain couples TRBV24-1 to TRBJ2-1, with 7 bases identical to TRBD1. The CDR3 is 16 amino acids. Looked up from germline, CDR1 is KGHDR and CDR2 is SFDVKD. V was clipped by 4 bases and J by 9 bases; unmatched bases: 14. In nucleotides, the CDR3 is TGTGCCACCAGTGACCCAGGGACAGAGCGGTATTCTGAGCAGTTCTTC. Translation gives CATSDPGTERYSEQFF.

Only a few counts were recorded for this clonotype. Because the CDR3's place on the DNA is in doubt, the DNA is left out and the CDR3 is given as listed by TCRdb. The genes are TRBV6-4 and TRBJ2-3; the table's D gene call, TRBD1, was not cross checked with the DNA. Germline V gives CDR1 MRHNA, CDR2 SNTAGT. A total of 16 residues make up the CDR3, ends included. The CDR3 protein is CASSSSDRGSADTQYF.

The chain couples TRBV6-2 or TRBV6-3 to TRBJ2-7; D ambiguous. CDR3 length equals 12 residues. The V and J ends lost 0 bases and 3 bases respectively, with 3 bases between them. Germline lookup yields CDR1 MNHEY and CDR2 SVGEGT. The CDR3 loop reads CASSYSIYEQYF. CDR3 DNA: TGTGCCAGCAGTTACTCTATCTACGAGCAGTACTTC.

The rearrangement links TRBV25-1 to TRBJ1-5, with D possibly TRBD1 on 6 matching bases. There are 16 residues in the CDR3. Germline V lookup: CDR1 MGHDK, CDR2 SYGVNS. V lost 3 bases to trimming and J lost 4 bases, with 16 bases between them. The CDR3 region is CASSDRPGDKNQPQHF. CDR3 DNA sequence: TGTGCCAGCAGTGACCGCCCCGGGGACAAAAATCAGCCCCAGCATTTT.

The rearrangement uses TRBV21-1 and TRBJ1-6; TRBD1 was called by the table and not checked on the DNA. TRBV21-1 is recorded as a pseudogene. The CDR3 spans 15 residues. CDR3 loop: CASSKEGHYNSPLHF. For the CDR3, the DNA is TGTGCCAGCAGCAAAGAAGGACACTATAATTCACCCCTCCACTTT.

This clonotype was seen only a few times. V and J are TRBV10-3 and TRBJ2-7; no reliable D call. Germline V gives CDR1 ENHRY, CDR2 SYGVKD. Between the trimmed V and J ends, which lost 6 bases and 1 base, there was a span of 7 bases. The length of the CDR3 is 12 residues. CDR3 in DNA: TGTGCCATCAGGATCTGGTCCTACGAGCAGTACTTC. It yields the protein CAIRIWSYEQYF.

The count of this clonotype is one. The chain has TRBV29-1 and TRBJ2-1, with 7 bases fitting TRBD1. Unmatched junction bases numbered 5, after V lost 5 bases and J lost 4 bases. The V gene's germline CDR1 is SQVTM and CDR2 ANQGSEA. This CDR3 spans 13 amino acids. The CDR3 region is CSVPGTEYNEQFF. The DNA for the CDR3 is TGCAGCGTTCCCGGGACAGAGTACAATGAGCAGTTCTTC.

As DNA, the CDR3 is TGTGCCAGCAGCCCCTCTCCATTTAGCACAGATACGCAGTATTTT. It codes for CASSPSPFSTDTQYF. This rearrangement joins TRBV7-3 to TRBJ2-3; D uncertain. This CDR3 is 15 amino acids long. Germline values: CDR1 SGHTA, CDR2 FQGTGA. The V end was cut by 5 bases, the J end by 0 bases, with 12 bases between.